The 20 T cell receptor beta chains reported below all come from one sample, sequenced in a study of T-cell memory formation after mild COVID-19. TCRdb redid the calling of the 5' RACE reads with MiXCR, one entry per CDR3 protein. This repertoire shows a few hundred thousand distinct CDR3 sequences, 13% to 15% found once; its top ten account for around a fifth. Input material: PBMCs or a T cell subset sorted from them (not recorded which). All receptors come from a man younger than 35 who had mild COVID-19 (a few samples of this study predate the infection). Cell type and time point are not known.

J is TRBJ2-1 and V is TRBV12-3 or TRBV12-4; D is undetermined. Trimming removed 7 bases at V and 5 bases at J, with 9 bases between. This CDR3 has 12 amino acids. CDR3 bases: TGTGCCAGCACCAAACTAAACAATGAGCAGTTCTTC. It yields the protein CASTKLNNEQFF.

This clonotype was detected a few times. The chain uses TRBV7-8 and TRBJ1-5, with D possibly matching TRBD1 (5 bases). CDR3 length equals 15 residues. In germline, CDR1 is SGHVS, CDR2 FQNEAQ. Trimming took off 2 bases at V and 8 bases at J, with 16 bases between the two ends. CDR3 bases: TGTGCCAGCAGCTTATCGGGGGGAGGGTGGAAGCCCCAGCATTTT. Protein: CASSLSGGGWKPQHF.

The chain links TRBV12-5 to TRBJ1-5; D unclear. The CDR3 spans 13 residues. The V gene's germline CDR1 is LGHNT and CDR2 FRNRAP. Between the trimmed V and J ends, which lost 3 bases and 2 bases, there was a span of 5 bases. In DNA, the CDR3 is TGTGCTAGTGGTTTAGGGCGCAATCAGCCCCAGCATTTT. This codes for CASGLGRNQPQHF.

The chain joins TRBV15 to TRBJ2-5, with TRBD2 identical over 9 bases. CDR3 length: 14 amino acids. V lost 4 bases and J lost 2; bases outside the gene matches: 2. The germline V gene encodes CDR1 LNHNV and CDR2 YYDKDF (reference sequence). The CDR3 is CATSKAGGQETQYF. The CDR3 region has the DNA TGTGCCACCAGCAAAGCGGGGGGACAAGAGACCCAGTACTTC.

The chain employs TRBV19 and TRBJ2-1; D is possibly TRBD2 (6 bases). V was shortened by 4 bases and J by 8 bases, with 9 bases between the two germline ends. CDR1 and CDR2 (germline): LNHDA, SQIVND (reference sequence). The CDR3 contains 12 residues. The CDR3 is CASSNGGYEQFF. The CDR3 coding sequence is TGTGCCAGTAGTAATGGAGGGTATGAGCAGTTCTTC. The full variable domain, rest sourced from reference TRBV19 and TRBJ2-1, is DGGITQSPKYLFRKEGQNVTLSCEQNLNHDAMYWYRQDPGQGLRLIYYSQIVNDFQKGDIAEGYSVSREKKESFPLTVTSAQKNPTAFYLCASSNGGYEQFFGPGTRLTVL.

This clonotype was detected only a few times. The chain joins TRBV28 to TRBJ2-3, with TRBD1 as a possible D gene (5 bases). This CDR3 spans 14 amino acids. V was shortened by 7 bases and J by 1 base, with 12 bases between the two germline ends. In germline, CDR1 is MDHEN, CDR2 SYDVKM. CDR3 nucleotide sequence: TGTGCCAGCACCGGACACCCTCGCACAGATACGCAGTATTTT. It yields the protein CASTGHPRTDTQYF.

This clonotype was found many times. This chain connects TRBV12-3 or TRBV12-4 to TRBJ1-2; 7 bases map to TRBD1. The J segment lost 7 bases and the V segment lost 0 bases, leaving 8 bases of the junction unmatched. The CDR3 is 15 residues long. This CDR3 reads CASSLAPGGNRGYTF. The CDR3 nucleotides read TGTGCCAGCAGTTTAGCGCCAGGGGGGAATCGTGGCTACACCTTC.

This clonotype was counted between two and nine times. V and J are TRBV20-1 and TRBJ1-4; tentatively, D is TRBD1 (5 bases). In germline, CDR1 is DFQATT, CDR2 SNEGSKA (reference sequence). This CDR3 is built from 15 residues. Trimming cost V 1 base and J 8 bases, with 17 bases left between them. CDR3 coding DNA: TGCAGTGCTAGAGCCACCGCAGGGTTAAGCGAAAAACTGTTTTTT. This codes for CSARATAGLSEKLFF.

As for this clonotype: The junction departs from the called germline gene at one end, perhaps through a read error. This sequence joins TRBV12-3 or TRBV12-4 and TRBJ2-2; either TRBD1 or TRBD2 may fit D (5 bases each). The CDR3 has 13 amino acids. CDR3 sequence (DNA): TGTGCCAGCGCCACACTGGGGACCGGGGAGCAGTTTTTT. It is translated as CASATLGTGEQFF.

The V and J genes are TRBV9 and TRBJ1-1, with D possibly matching TRBD1 (5 bases). Trimming cost V 6 bases and J 3 bases, with 24 bases left between them. The CDR3 covers 17 residues. Germline CDR1 SGDLS, CDR2 YYNGEE. CDR3 in DNA: TGTGCCAGCACCCGCGGGGGAGGGCCAGGGAGGGACACTGAAGCTTTCTTT. It is translated as CASTRGGGPGRDTEAFF.

V and J are TRBV6-1 and TRBJ2-7, with D perhaps assigned TRBD1 or TRBD2 (5 bases each). Germline V lookup: CDR1 MNHNS, CDR2 SASEGT. There are 13 residues in the CDR3. The ends were cut back, 6 bases at V and 2 bases at J, with 11 bases in the middle. The CDR3 nucleotides read TGTGCCAGCAGCAGGACGGGACCCTACGAGCAGTACTTC. It yields the protein CASSRTGPYEQYF.

Points on this clonotype: A much larger clonotype is one base distant, so this may be a read error. The chain couples TRBV5-6 to TRBJ2-7; D ambiguous. The CDR3 contains 12 residues. CDR1 is SGHDT and CDR2 is YYEEEE in the germline V gene. As DNA, the CDR3 is TGTGACAGCAGCATGGGCCCCTACGAGCAGTACTTC. This gives the protein CDSSMGPYEQYF.

The chain couples TRBV10-3 to TRBJ2-1; TRBD2 might be the D (5 bases). Per germline, CDR1 ENHRY and CDR2 SYGVKD. Deletions cut 11 bases from V and 3 bases from J, with 17 bases between. This CDR3 spans 14 amino acids. For the CDR3, the DNA is TGTGCCTCCGGGAAGGAGTTAAGCTACAATGAGCAGTTCTTC. It specifies CASGKELSYNEQFF.

The rearrangement uses TRBV4-3 and TRBJ2-5; D unresolved. The V end lost 0 bases, the J end lost 5 bases, and 13 bases lay between the germline ends. The CDR3 is 15 amino acids. Germline assignment: CDR1 LGHNA and CDR2 YSLEER. CDR3 sequence reads: CASSQDLGLEETQYF. CDR3 in DNA: TGCGCCAGCAGCCAAGATCTCGGCCTCGAGGAGACCCAGTACTTC.

The rearrangement links TRBV6-2 or TRBV6-3 to TRBJ1-1; TRBD1 is a possible D gene (5 bases). Trimming took off 10 bases at V and 2 bases at J, with 14 bases between the two ends. Germline V CDR1 and CDR2: MNHEY, SVGEGT. The CDR3 consists of 13 residues. CDR3 in DNA: TGTGCCACAAGGGACGAGCCCAACACTGAAGCTTTCTTT. As protein: CATRDEPNTEAFF.

This CDR3 is CASSQDLGGGTEAFF. CDR3 bases: TGTGCCAGCAGCCAAGATCTAGGGGGAGGAACTGAAGCTTTCTTT. The J gene is TRBJ1-1, the V gene TRBV4-2, with D maybe TRBD1 (6 bases). CDR1 and CDR2 (germline): LGHNA, YNFKEQ. Trimming pared 0 bases from V and 5 bases from J, leaving 13 bases between. The CDR3 runs to 15 residues.

This clonotype was recorded a few times. The chain employs TRBV7-9 and TRBJ1-1, with D perhaps matching TRBD1 (5 bases). CDR3 length: 16 amino acids. Trimming stripped 4 bases from V and 1 base from J, with 16 bases between. Germline-derived CDR1 and CDR2 are SEHNR and FQNEAQ (reference sequence). CDR3 in DNA: TGTGCCAGCAGCTCATGGCTCGGAGGGGCGAACACTGAAGCTTTCTTT. It is translated as CASSSWLGGANTEAFF.

There are a few counts of this clonotype. The chain joins TRBV6-5 to TRBJ1-5; no clear D. The germline V gene has CDR1 MNHEY and CDR2 SVGAGI. This CDR3 is built from 16 residues. Trimming pared 4 bases from V and 1 base from J, leaving 14 bases between. The CDR3 loop reads CASSSRGPQSNQPQHF. The CDR3 nucleotides read TGTGCCAGCAGTTCTAGAGGTCCCCAAAGCAATCAGCCCCAGCATTTT.

The rearrangement joins TRBV6-2 or TRBV6-3 to TRBJ2-7; D is undetermined. Germline CDR1 reads MNHEY; CDR2 reads SVGEGT. The CDR3 extends over 13 amino acids. Trimming cost V 5 bases and J 2 bases, with 10 bases left between them. In DNA, the CDR3 is TGTGCCAGCAGTATGCGTACAGCCTACGAGCAGTACGTC. Translated: CASSMRTAYEQYV.

The V call is TRBV7-2, the J call TRBJ1-2, with D tentatively TRBD1 (5 bases). The CDR3 runs to 18 residues. Trimming removed 3 bases from V and 5 bases from J, with 25 bases in between. CDR1 SGHTA and CDR2 FQGNSA come from the germline V gene. The CDR3 is CASSLKPLWTSPSYGYTF. CDR3 nucleotides: TGTGCCAGCAGCTTGAAGCCCTTGTGGACATCTCCTTCGTATGGCTACACCTTC.